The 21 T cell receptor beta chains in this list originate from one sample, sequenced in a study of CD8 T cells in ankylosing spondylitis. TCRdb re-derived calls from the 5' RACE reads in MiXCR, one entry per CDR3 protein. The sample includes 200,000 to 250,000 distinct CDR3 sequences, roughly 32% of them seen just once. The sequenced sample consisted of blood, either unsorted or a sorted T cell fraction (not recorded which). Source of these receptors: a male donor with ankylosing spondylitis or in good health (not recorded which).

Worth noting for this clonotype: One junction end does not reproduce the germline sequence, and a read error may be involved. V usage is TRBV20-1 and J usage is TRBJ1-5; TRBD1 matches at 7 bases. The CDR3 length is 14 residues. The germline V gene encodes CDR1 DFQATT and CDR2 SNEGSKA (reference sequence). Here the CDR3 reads CSARDEGGSDAGDF. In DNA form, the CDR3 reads TGCAGTGCTAGAGATGAAGGGGGCTCCGATGCAGGGGATTTT.

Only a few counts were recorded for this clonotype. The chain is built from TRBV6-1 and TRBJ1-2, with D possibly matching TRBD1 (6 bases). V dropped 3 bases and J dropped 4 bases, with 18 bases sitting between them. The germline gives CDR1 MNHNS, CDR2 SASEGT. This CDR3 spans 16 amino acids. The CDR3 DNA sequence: TGTGCCAGCAGTGAGCAGGGGAGCTATCCCCTCTATGGCTACACCTTC. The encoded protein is CASSEQGSYPLYGYTF.

CDR3 in DNA: TGCGCCAGCAGCTTGGCCGACCCTGGGGGAGAGACCCAGTACTTC. Translating it yields CASSLADPGGETQYF. The V call is TRBV5-1, the J call TRBJ2-5; D is perhaps TRBD1 or TRBD2 (5 bases each). The V gene's germline CDR1 is SGHRS and CDR2 YFSETQ. The ends were cut back, 0 bases at V and 4 bases at J, with 13 bases in the middle. This CDR3 has 15 amino acids. Full variable domain (outside the CDR3, taken from reference TRBV5-1 and TRBJ2-5): KAGVTQTPRYLIKTRGQQVTLSCSPISGHRSVSWYQQTPGQGLQFLFEYFSETQRNKGNFPGRFSGRQFSNSRSEMNVSTLELGDSALYLCASSLADPGGETQYFGPGTRLLVL.

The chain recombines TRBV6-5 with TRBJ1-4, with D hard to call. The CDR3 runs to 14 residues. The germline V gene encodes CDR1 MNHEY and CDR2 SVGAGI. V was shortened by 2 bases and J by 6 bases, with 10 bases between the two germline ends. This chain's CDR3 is CASSYAGSDEKLFF. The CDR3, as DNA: TGTGCCAGCAGTTACGCGGGATCAGATGAAAAACTGTTTTTT.

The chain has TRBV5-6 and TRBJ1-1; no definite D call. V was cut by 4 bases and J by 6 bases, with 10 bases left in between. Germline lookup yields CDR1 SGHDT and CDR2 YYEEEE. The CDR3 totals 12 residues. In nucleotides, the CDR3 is TGTGCCAGCAGCGTCAGCAGATCTGAAGCTTTCTTT. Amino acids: CASSVSRSEAFF. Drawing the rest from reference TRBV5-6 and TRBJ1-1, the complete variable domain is DAGVTQSPTHLIKTRGQQVTLRCSPKSGHDTVSWYQQALGQGPQFIFQYYEEEERQRGNFPDRFSGHQFPNYSSELNVNALLLGDSALYLCASSVSRSEAFFGQGTRLTVV.

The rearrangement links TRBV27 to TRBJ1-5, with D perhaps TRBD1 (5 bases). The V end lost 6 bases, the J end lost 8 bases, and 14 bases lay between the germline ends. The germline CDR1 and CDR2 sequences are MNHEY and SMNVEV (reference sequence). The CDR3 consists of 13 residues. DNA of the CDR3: TGTGCCAGCAGCCTCTGGGTGGGGGAGCCCCAGCATTTT. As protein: CASSLWVGEPQHF.

CDR3 in amino acids: CASSPLGTGIYNEQFF. CDR3 in DNA: TGTGCCAGCAGCCCACTCGGGACAGGGATATACAATGAGCAGTTCTTC. The genes are TRBV7-6 and TRBJ2-1; 9 nucleotides agree with TRBD1. The CDR3 loop spans 16 amino acids. With 5 bases clipped from V and 4 bases from J, the junction kept 9 bases outside the gene matches. The germline V gene has CDR1 SGHVS and CDR2 FNYEAQ.

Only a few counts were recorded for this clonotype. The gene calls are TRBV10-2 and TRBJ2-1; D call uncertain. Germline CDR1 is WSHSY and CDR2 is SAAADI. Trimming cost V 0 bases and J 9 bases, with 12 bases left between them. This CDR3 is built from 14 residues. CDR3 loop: CASSESFSSGEQFF. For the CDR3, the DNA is TGCGCCAGCAGTGAGTCCTTTTCTAGTGGTGAGCAGTTCTTC.

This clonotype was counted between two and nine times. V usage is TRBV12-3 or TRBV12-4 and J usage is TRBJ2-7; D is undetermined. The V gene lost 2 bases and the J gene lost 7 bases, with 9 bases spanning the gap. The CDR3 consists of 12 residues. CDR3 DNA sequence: TGTGCCAGCAGTTTAATGGGTGGGGAGCAGTACTTC. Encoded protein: CASSLMGGEQYF.

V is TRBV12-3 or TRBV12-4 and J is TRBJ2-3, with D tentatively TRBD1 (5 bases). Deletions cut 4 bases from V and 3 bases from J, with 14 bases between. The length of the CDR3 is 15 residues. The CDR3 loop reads CASSWGAGRTDTQYF. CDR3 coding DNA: TGTGCCAGCAGTTGGGGCGCAGGGCGGACAGATACGCAGTATTTT.

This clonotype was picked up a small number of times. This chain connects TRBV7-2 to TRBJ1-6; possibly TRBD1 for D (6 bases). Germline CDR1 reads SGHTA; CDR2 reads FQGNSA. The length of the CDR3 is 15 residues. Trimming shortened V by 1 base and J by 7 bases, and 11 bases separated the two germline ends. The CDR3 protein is CASSLDDRINSPLHF. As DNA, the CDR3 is TGTGCCAGCAGCTTAGACGACAGGATAAATTCACCCCTCCACTTT.

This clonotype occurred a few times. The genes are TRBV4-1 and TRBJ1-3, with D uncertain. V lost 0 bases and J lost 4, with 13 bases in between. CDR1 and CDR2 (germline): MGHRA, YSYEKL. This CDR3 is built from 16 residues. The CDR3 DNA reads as TGCGCCAGCAGCCAAGATCTTTACGGGGTAGGAAACACCATATATTTT. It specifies CASSQDLYGVGNTIYF.

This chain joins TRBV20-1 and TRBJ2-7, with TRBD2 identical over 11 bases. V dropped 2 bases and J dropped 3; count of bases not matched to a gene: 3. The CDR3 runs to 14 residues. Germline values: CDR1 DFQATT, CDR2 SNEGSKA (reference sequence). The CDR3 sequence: CSARTLAGDYEQYF. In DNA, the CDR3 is TGCAGTGCTAGAACACTAGCGGGGGACTACGAGCAGTACTTC.

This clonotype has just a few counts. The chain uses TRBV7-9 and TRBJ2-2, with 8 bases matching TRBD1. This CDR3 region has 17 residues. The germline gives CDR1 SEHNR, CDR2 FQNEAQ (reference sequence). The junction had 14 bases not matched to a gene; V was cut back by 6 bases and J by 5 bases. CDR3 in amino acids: CASSSPQQGDRTGELFF. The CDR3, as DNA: TGTGCCAGCAGTTCGCCTCAACAGGGGGATCGGACCGGGGAGCTGTTTTTT.

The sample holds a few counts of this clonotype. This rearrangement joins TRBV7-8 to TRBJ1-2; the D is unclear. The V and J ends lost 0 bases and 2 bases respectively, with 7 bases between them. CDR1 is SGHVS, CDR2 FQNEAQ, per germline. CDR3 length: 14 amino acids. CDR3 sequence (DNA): TGTGCCAGCAGCTTAGCTGGGCTGAACTATGGCTACACCTTC. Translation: CASSLAGLNYGYTF.

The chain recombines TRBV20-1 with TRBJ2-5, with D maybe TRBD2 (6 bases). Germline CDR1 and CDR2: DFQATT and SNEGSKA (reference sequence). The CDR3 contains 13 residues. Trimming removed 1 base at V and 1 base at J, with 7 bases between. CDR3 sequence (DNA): TGCAGTGCTAGAGTTAGCGGCCAAGAGACCCAGTACTTC. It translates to CSARVSGQETQYF.

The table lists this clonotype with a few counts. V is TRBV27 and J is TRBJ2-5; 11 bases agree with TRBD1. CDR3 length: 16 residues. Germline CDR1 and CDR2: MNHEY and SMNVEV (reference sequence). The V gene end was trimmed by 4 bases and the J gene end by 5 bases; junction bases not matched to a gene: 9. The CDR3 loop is CASSSPGQGVGETQYF. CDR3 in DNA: TGTGCCAGCAGTTCCCCGGGACAGGGGGTCGGTGAGACCCAGTACTTC.

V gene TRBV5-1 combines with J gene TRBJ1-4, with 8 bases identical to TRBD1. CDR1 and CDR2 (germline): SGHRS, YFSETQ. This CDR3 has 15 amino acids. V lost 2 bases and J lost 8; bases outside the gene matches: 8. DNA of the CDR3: TGCGCCAGCAGCTTAAAGGGACAGGTTGGGGAAAAACTGTTTTTT. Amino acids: CASSLKGQVGEKLFF.

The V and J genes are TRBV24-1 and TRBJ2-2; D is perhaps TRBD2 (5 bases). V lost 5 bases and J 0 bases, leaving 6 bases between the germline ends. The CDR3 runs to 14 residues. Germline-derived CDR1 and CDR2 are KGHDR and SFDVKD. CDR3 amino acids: CATSGGSNTGELFF. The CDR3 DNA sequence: TGTGCCACCAGTGGCGGGTCGAACACCGGGGAGCTGTTTTTT.

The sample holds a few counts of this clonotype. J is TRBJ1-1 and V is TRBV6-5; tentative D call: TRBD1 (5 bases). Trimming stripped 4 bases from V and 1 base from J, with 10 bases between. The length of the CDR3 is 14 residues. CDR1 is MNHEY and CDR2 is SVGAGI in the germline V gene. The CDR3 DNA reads TGTGCCAGCAGTTTAGGGGACGGGAACACTGAAGCTTTCTTT. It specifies CASSLGDGNTEAFF.

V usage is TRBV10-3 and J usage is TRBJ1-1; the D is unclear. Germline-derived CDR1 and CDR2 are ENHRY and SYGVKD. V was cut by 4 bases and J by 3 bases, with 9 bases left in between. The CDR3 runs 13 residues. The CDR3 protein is CAISGILDTEAFF. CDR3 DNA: TGTGCCATCAGTGGAATACTGGACACTGAAGCTTTCTTT.